The 9 T cell receptor beta chains presented below share a single source sample, sequenced in a study of blood T cell repertoires in COVID-19. Clones were sequenced by immunoSEQ multiplex PCR, and TCRdb holds only the in-frame ones, with some missing. Of about 160,000 clones in the sample, 80% were seen once. Material for sequencing was PBMCs or T cells enriched from blood (not recorded which). Receptors originate from a man between 35 and 55 years old who had recovered from COVID-19.

The chain recombines TRBV7-9 with TRBJ1-4; 9 nucleotides line up with TRBD1. Per the germline V gene, CDR1 is SEHNR and CDR2 is FQNEAQ (reference sequence). V shed 3 bases, J shed 8 bases, and the junction held 7 bases outside the gene matches. This CDR3 is built from 15 residues. CDR3 bases: TGTGCCAGCAGCTTTCGGGGACAGGGTGGGGAAAAACTGTTTTTT. This sequence encodes CASSFRGQGGEKLFF.

The CDR3 here is CASVRVTEAFF. In DNA, the CDR3 is TGTGCCAGCGTGAGGGTGACTGAAGCTTTCTTT. This chain links TRBV6-6 with TRBJ1-1; no clear D. V lost 8 bases and J lost 5, with 9 bases in between. The CDR3 loop spans 11 amino acids. Germline values: CDR1 MNHNY, CDR2 SVGAGI (reference sequence).

The genes are TRBV5-4 and TRBJ2-3; 11 bases map to TRBD2. Germline CDR1 is SGHNT and CDR2 is YYREEE (reference sequence). This CDR3 has 18 residues. Unmatched junction bases numbered 8, after V lost 2 bases and J lost 0 bases. The CDR3 sequence: CASSFYSGGGYSTDTQYF. DNA for the CDR3: TGTGCCAGCAGCTTTTATAGCGGGGGGGGATATAGCACAGATACGCAGTATTTT.

This chain links TRBV2 with TRBJ2-5; 11 bases fit TRBD2. Germline V gene data show CDR1 as SNHLY and CDR2 as FYNNEI. Germline trimming cut 3 bases from V and 6 bases from J; bases unmatched to any gene: 12. This CDR3 comprises 17 residues. The CDR3 coding sequence is TGTGCCAGCAGTGACTCCCCAGTAGCGGGGGGGCCCAAGACCCAGTACTTC. Amino acids: CASSDSPVAGGPKTQYF.

The chain couples TRBV9 to TRBJ2-5, with 8 bases fitting TRBD2. J gave up 4 bases and V 4 bases, and 9 bases lay outside the gene matches. This CDR3 contains 15 residues. Germline V lookup: CDR1 SGDLS, CDR2 YYNGEE. CDR3 sequence reads: CASSHQSAGGETQYF. The CDR3 DNA reads as TGTGCCAGCAGCCACCAAAGCGCGGGGGGAGAGACCCAGTACTTC.

This chain links TRBV5-1 with TRBJ2-7; weak D call: TRBD1 (6 bases). This CDR3 contains 14 residues. The germline gives CDR1 SGHRS, CDR2 YFSETQ. V gave up 4 bases and J gave up 2 bases, with 13 bases separating them. The CDR3 loop is CASSVTTGTYEQYF. In nucleotides, the CDR3 is TGCGCCAGCAGCGTCACTACAGGGACCTACGAGCAGTACTTC.

This clone was counted a few times. The chain employs TRBV5-1 and TRBJ2-4; 9 bases line up with TRBD1. The CDR3 extends over 17 amino acids. Germline V gene sequence: CDR1 SGHRS, CDR2 YFSETQ. The V gene end was trimmed by 0 bases and the J gene end by 6 bases; junction bases not matched to a gene: 10. The DNA for the CDR3 is TGCGCCAGCAGCTTGGGGTGGGGGACAGGGCGGGGAAACATTCAGTACTTC. Encoded protein: CASSLGWGTGRGNIQYF.

This clone was observed once. The chain has TRBV7-7 and TRBJ2-3; D possibly corresponds to TRBD1 (5 bases). Germline V gene data show CDR1 as SSHAT and CDR2 as FNYEAQ (reference sequence). The CDR3 runs to 13 residues. V lost 5 bases to trimming and J lost 9 bases, with 15 bases between them. This CDR3 reads CASSLDTHQTQYF. CDR3 bases: TGTGCCAGCAGCCTGGACACACACCAAACGCAGTATTTT.

This clone turned up a few times. Other DNA sequences within the sample encode an identical CDR3. The V and J genes are TRBV19 and TRBJ1-2; tentative D call: TRBD1 (5 bases). CDR3 length: 12 residues. Looked up from germline, CDR1 is LNHDA and CDR2 is SQIVND (reference sequence). Trimming removed 1 base from V and 5 bases from J, with 5 bases in between. The CDR3 sequence is CASSIGQYGYTF. The CDR3 DNA sequence: TGTGCCAGTAGTATAGGACAGTATGGCTACACCTTC. Variable domain in full (rest from reference TRBV19 and TRBJ1-2): DGGITQSPKYLFRKEGQNVTLSCEQNLNHDAMYWYRQDPGQGLRLIYYSQIVNDFQKGDIAEGYSVSREKKESFPLTVTSAQKNPTAFYLCASSIGQYGYTFGSGTRLTVV.